One TCR beta chain is described in this entry. No cognate antigen has been identified for it. The junction departs from the called germline gene at one end, perhaps through a read error. The sample originates from a study of blood T cells in healthy people across ages (dated by TCRdb to the mid-2010s). Regarding the study in general: In model experiments, roughly one uniquely barcoded TCR beta cDNA molecule per two T cells was captured by template switching. Donors were grouped into four age groups: young (average approximately 15 years), middle-aged (roughly 37), aged (about 59) and long-lived (around 82). The study measured age-related changes in TCR beta repertoire diversity using deep sequencing normalized with unique cDNA molecular identifiers. For two donors (one aged 18 to 30 and one aged 80 or older), the study analyzed two additional independent replicas of 1 million unique cDNA reads from the same blood draw. To avoid experimental bias, donors of different ages were randomly spread across the sequencing lanes. Study-level results and caveats: The percentage of naive T cells measured by flow cytometry correlated strongly with observed TCR beta diversity. Estimates of total diversity from one million sequenced T cells were regarded as lower bounds and underestimates. Because the CMV infection status of the donors was unknown, age-related changes in expanded clonotypes may potentially have been confounded. Compared with the aged group, more naive CD4+ T cells, fewer expanded clones and increased TCR diversity were shown by the long-lived group, suggesting age selection. Bulk unsorted PBMC profiling prevented conclusive comparison of naive and antigen-experienced compartments. As age increased, observed TCR beta diversity per million T cells dropped in a roughly linear way, and a significant reduction was already evident by age 40.

The CDR3, cysteine through phenylalanine, is 15 amino acids long. The entry retains the CDR3 DNA only, 45 bases that are in frame from base 1. The germline V gene (reference sequence) provides CDR1 MNHEY and CDR2 SMNVEV. Library preparation employed 5' RACE. Sequencing was performed on an Illumina HiSeq 2500. The second PCR ran for about 6 to 12 cycles and used a J-beta primer mix along with a sample-barcoded 5' primer. Each TCR beta cDNA molecule received a unique molecular identifier from a template-switch 5' adaptor carrying 12 random nucleotides. Each sample yielded at least 2.5 million CDR3-containing paired-end reads. All of the RNA was converted into first-strand cDNA using the Mint cDNA synthesis kit, with a TRBC-specific oligonucleotide serving as the primer. After uracil-DNA glycosylase treatment, a first 18-cycle PCR used universal primers M1SS and BC2_uni_R on all cDNA. The study's own analysis went as follows. For normalization, 1 million high-quality reads, each with a distinct molecular identifier, were randomly selected from each sample. Reads sharing molecular identifiers were discarded rather than binned into consensus sequences. CDR3 identification, clonotype clustering and error correction used MiTCR with a Q25 quality threshold and the strictest error-elimination algorithm. A nonparametric unseen species model using Euler transformation provided a lower-bound estimate of total TCR beta diversity. Through fastp at Q25 and MiXCR, TCRdb rebuilt clones from the public reads, retaining in-frame beta chains. Each CDR3 protein gets just one entry, which takes the most common genes and DNA from the rows behind it. TCRdb's processing, not the authors', yielded these V and J calls. The sample table contains approximately 830,000 distinct CDR3 sequences; only one count was recorded for around 62% of them. About 30% of the sample belongs to the ten largest clones.

Systemically healthy Caucasian individuals from Russia, 39 in total and aged roughly 6 to 95 years, were included as donors. Approximately 10 milliliters of peripheral blood were collected from each donor into EDTA-treated Vacutainer tubes. Ficoll-Paque density-gradient centrifugation was used to isolate PBMCs, with at least 6.5 million per sample. Trizol reagent was used to extract total RNA from the PBMCs, yielding at least 5.5 micrograms per sample. For every donor, an aliquot of PBMCs went through flow cytometry to measure the percentages of naive CD45RAhigh/CD27high T cells. This chain is built from TRBV27 and TRBJ2-7; 9 central nucleotides agree with TRBD2. The sample comprised blood. The source is a young man in good health. The DNA sequence reads TGTGCCAGCAGTTTAACAGCGGGGGGACCCTACGGGCAGTACTTC. Its protein reads: CASSLTAGGPYGQYF.